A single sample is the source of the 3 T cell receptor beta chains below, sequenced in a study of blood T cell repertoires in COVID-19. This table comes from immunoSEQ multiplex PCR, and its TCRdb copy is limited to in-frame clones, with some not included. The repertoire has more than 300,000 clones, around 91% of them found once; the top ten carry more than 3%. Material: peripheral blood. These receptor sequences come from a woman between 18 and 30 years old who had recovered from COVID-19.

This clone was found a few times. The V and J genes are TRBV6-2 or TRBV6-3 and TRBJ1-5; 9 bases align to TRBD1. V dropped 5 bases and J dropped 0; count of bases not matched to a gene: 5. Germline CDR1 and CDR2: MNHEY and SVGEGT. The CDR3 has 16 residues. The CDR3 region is CASSGTGRGSNQPQHF. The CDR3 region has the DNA TGTGCCAGCAGTGGGACAGGGAGGGGTAGCAATCAGCCCCAGCATTTT.

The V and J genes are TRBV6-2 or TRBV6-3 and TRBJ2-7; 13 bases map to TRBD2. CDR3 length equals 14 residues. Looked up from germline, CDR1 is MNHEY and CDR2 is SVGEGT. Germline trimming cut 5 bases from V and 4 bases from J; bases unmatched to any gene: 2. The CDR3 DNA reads TGTGCCAGCAGTACGACTAGCGGGAGGTACGAGCAGTACGTC. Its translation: CASSTTSGRYEQYV.

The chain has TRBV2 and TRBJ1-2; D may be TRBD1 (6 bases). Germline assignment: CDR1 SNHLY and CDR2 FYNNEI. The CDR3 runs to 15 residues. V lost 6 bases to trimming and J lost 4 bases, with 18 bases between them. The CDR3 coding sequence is TGTGCCAGCAGAGATAGAACAGGGCCCCCCTATGGCTACACCTTC. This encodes CASRDRTGPPYGYTF.